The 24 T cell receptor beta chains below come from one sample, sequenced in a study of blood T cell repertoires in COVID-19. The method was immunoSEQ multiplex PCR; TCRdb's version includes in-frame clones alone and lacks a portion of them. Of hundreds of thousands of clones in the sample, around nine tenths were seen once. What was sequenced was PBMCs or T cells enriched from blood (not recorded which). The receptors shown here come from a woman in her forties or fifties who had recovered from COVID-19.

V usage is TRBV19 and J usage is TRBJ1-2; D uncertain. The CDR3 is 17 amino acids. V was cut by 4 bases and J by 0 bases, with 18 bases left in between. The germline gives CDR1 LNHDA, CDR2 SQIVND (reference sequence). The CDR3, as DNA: TGTGCCAGTAGTACGTCGTATCGCCCACTAGCTAACTATGGCTACACCTTC. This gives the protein CASSTSYRPLANYGYTF.

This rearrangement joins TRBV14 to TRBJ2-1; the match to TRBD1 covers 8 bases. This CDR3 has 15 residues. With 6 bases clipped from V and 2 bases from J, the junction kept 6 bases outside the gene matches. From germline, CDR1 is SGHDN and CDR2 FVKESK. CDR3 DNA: TGTGCCAGCAGAGAAGGACAGGGAACCTACAATGAGCAGTTCTTC. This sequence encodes CASREGQGTYNEQFF. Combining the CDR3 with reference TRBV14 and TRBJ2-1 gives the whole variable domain EAGVTQFPSHSVIEKGQTVTLRCDPISGHDNLYWYRRVMGKEIKFLLHFVKESKQDESGMPNNRFLAERTGGTYSTLKVQPAELEDSGVYFCASREGQGTYNEQFFGPGTRLTVL.

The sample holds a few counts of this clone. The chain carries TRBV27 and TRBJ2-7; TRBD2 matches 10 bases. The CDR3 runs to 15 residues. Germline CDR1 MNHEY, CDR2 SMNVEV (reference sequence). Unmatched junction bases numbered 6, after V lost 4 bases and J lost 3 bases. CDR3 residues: CASSYSGGAFYEQYF. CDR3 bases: TGTGCCAGCAGTTACAGCGGGGGGGCCTTCTACGAGCAGTACTTC.

The CDR3 here is CASSHWGDQPQHF. In DNA, the CDR3 is TGTGCCAGCAGCCACTGGGGGGATCAGCCCCAGCATTTT. The genes are TRBV3-1 (or the pseudogene TRBV3-2) and TRBJ1-5, with D possibly matching TRBD1 (5 bases). Germline CDR1 is LGHDT and CDR2 is YNNKEL (reference sequence). The CDR3 totals 13 residues. V lost 3 bases to trimming and J lost 5 bases, with 8 bases between them.

DNA for the CDR3: TGTGCCAGCAGCCTAGGCGCGGGCTATGGCTACACCTTC. Translated, it gives CASSLGAGYGYTF. The chain couples TRBV3-1 (or the pseudogene TRBV3-2) to TRBJ1-2; D is unresolved. Germline V lookup: CDR1 LGHDT, CDR2 YNNKEL (reference sequence). The CDR3 has 13 residues. Trimming removed 4 bases at V and 4 bases at J, with 10 bases between.

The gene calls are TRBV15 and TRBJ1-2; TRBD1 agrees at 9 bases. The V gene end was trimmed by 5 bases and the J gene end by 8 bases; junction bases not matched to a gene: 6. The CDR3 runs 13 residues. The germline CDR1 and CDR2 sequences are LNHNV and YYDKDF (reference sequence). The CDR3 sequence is CATSLQGQGGYTF. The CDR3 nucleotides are TGTGCCACCAGCCTTCAGGGACAGGGCGGCTACACCTTC. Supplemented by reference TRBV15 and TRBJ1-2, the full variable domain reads DAMVIQNPRYQVTQFGKPVTLSCSQTLNHNVMYWYQQKSSQAPKLLFHYYDKDFNNEADTPDNFQSRRPNTSFCFLDIRSPGLGDTAMYLCATSLQGQGGYTFGSGTRLTVV.

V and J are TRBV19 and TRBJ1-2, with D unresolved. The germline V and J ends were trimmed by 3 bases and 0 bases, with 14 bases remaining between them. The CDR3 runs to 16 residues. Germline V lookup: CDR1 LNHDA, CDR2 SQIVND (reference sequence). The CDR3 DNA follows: TGTGCCAGTAGTATCTTTTCGTCAGAAGCTAACTATGGCTACACCTTC. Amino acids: CASSIFSSEANYGYTF.

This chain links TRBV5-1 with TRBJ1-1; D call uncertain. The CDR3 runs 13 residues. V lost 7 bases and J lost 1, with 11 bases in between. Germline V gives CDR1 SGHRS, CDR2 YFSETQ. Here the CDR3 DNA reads TGCGCCAGCTCCGTCCACTCGAACACTGAAGCTTTCTTT. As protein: CASSVHSNTEAFF.

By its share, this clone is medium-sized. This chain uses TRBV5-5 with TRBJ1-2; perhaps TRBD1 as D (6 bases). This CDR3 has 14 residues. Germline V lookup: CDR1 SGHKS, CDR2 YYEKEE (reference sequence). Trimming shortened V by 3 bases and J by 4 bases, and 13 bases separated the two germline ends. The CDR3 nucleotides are TGTGCCAGCAGCTCAGGACAGCTCGGCTATGGCTACACCTTC. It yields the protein CASSSGQLGYGYTF. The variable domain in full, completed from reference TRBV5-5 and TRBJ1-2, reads DAGVTQSPTHLIKTRGQQVTLRCSPISGHKSVSWYQQVLGQGPQFIFQYYEKEERGRGNFPDRFSARQFPNYSSELNVNALLLGDSALYLCASSSGQLGYGYTFGSGTRLTVV.

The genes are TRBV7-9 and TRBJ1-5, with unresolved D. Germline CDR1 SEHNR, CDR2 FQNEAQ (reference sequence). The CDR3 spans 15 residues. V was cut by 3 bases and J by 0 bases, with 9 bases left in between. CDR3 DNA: TGTGCCAGCAGCTTTACCGGGGATAGCAATCAGCCCCAGCATTTT. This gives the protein CASSFTGDSNQPQHF.

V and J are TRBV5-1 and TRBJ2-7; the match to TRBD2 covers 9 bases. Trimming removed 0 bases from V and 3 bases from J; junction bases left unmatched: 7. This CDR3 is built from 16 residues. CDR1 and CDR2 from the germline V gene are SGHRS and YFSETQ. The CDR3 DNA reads TGCGCCAGCAGCTTGGGGGTAGCGGGGGAACACTACGAGCAGTACTTC. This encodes CASSLGVAGEHYEQYF. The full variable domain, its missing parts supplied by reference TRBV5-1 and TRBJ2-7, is KAGVTQTPRYLIKTRGQQVTLSCSPISGHRSVSWYQQTPGQGLQFLFEYFSETQRNKGNFPGRFSGRQFSNSRSEMNVSTLELGDSALYLCASSLGVAGEHYEQYFGPGTRLTVT.

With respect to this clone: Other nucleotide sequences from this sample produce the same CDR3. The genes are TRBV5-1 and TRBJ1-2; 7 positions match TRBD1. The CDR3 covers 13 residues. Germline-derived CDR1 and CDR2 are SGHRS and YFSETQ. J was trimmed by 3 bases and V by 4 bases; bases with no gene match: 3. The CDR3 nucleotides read TGCGCCAGCAGCCTAACAGGGGACTATGGCTACACCTTC. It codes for CASSLTGDYGYTF.

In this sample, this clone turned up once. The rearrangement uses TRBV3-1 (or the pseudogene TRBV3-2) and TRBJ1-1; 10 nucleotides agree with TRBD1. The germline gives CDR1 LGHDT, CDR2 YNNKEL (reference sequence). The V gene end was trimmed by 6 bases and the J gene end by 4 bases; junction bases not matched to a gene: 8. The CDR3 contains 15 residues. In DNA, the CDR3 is TGTGCCAGCAGTCGCAGGACAGGGGGAGGCACTGAAGCTTTCTTT. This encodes CASSRRTGGGTEAFF.

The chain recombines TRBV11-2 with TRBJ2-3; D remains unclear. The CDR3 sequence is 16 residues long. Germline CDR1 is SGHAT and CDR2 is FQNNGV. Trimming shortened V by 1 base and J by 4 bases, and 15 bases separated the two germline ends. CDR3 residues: CASSLVLGLGSDTQYF. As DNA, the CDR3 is TGTGCCAGCAGCTTAGTGTTGGGCTTAGGCTCAGATACGCAGTATTTT. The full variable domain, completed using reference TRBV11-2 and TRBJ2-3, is EAGVAQSPRYKIIEKRQSVAFWCNPISGHATLYWYQQILGQGPKLLIQFQNNGVVDDSQLPKDRFSAERLKGVDSTLKIQPAKLEDSAVYLCASSLVLGLGSDTQYFGPGTRLTVL.

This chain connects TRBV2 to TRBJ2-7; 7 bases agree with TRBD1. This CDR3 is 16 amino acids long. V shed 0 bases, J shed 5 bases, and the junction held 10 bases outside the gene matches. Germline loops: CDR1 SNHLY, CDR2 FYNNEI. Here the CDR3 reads CASSEARQGQWDEQYF. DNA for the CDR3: TGTGCCAGCAGTGAAGCGAGACAGGGACAATGGGACGAGCAGTACTTC.

CDR3 sequence (DNA): TGTGCCAGCAGCCAACAGGTGGGCACTGAAGCTTTCTTT. It yields the protein CASSQQVGTEAFF. This sequence joins TRBV3-1 (or the pseudogene TRBV3-2) and TRBJ1-1, with no clear D. Trimming took 2 bases from V and 4 from J, leaving 8 bases between them. The length of the CDR3 is 13 residues. The V gene's germline CDR1 is LGHDT and CDR2 YNNKEL (reference sequence).

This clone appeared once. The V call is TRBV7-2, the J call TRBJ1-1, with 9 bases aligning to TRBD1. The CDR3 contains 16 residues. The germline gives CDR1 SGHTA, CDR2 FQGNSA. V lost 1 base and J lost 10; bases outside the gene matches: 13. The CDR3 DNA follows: TGTGCCAGCAGCTTAGAGCCCGGGACAGGGACCAAGAGAGCTTTCTTT. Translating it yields CASSLEPGTGTKRAFF.

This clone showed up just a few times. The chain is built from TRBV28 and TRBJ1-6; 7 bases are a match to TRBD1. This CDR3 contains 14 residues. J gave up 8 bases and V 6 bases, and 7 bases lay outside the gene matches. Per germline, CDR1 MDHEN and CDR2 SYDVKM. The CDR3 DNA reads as TGTGCCAGCAGCAGAACAGGGGATTATTCACCCCTCCACTTT. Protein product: CASSRTGDYSPLHF.

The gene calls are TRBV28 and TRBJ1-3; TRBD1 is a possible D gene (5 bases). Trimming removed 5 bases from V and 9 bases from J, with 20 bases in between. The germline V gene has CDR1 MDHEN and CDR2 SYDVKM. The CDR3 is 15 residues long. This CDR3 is CASSPASGTYGTIYF. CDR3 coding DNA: TGTGCCAGCAGTCCTGCCTCCGGGACTTATGGCACCATATATTTT. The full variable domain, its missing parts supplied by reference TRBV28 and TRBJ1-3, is DVKVTQSSRYLVKRTGEKVFLECVQDMDHENMFWYRQDPGLGLRLIYFSYDVKMKEKGDIPEGYSVSREKKERFSLILESASTNQTSMYLCASSPASGTYGTIYFGEGSWLTVV.

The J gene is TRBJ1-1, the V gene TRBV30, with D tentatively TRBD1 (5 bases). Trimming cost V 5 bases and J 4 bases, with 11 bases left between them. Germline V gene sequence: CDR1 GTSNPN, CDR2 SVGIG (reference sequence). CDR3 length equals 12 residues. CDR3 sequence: CAWGAGITEAFF. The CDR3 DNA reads TGTGCCTGGGGGGCAGGGATCACTGAAGCTTTCTTT. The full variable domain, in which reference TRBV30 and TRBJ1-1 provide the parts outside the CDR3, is SQTIHQWPATLVQPVGSPLSLECTVEGTSNPNLYWYRQAAGRGLQLLFYSVGIGQISSEVPQNLSASRPQDRQFILSSKKLLLSDSGFYLCAWGAGITEAFFGQGTRLTVV.

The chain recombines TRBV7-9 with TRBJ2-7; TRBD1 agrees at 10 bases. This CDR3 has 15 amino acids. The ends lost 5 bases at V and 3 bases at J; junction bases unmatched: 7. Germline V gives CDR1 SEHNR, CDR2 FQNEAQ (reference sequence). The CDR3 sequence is CASSHRDRGHYEQYF. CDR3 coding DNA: TGTGCCAGCAGCCACCGGGACAGGGGCCACTACGAGCAGTACTTC.

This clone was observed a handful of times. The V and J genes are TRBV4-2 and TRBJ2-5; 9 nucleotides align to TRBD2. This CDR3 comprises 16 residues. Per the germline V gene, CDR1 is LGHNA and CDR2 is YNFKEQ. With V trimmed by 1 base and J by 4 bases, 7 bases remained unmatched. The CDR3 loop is CASSQGPAGGAETQYF. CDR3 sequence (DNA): TGTGCCAGCAGCCAAGGCCCGGCGGGGGGGGCAGAGACCCAGTACTTC.

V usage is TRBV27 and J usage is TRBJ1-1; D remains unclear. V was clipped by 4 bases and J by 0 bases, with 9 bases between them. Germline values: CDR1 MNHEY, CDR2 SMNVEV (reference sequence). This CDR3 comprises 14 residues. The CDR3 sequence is CASSSFVLNTEAFF. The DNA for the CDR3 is TGTGCCAGCAGTTCGTTTGTCCTGAACACTGAAGCTTTCTTT.

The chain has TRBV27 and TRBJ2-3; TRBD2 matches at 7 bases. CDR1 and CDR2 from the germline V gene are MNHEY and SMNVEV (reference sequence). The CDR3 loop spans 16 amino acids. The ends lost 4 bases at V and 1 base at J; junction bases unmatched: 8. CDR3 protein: CASSSLGGSGTDTQYF. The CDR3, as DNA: TGTGCCAGCAGTTCTCTGGGGGGGAGCGGCACAGATACGCAGTATTTT.